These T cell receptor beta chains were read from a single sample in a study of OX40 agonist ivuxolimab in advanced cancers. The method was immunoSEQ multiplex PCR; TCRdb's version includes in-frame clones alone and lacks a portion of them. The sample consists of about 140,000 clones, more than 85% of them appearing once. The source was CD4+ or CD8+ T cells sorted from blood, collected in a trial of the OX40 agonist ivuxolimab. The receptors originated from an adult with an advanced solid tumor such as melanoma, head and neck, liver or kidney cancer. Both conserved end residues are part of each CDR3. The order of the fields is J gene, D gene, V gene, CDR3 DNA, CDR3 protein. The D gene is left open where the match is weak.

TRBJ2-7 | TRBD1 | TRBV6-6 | TGTGCCAGCAGCGAGCCCGGGACAGCTGTGTACGAGCAGTACTTC | CASSEPGTAVYEQYF
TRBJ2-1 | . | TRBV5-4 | TGTGCCAGCTCCTGGGGGGGGGCACTCTACAATGAGCAGTTCTTC | CASSWGGALYNEQFF
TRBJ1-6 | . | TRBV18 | TGTGCCAGCTCACCACGGAACGCAGGGACAAATTCACCCCTCCACTTT | CASSPRNAGTNSPLHF
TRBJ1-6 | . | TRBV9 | TGTGCCAGCAGCGTAGGAGACAGATTTGATTCACCCCTCCACTTT | CASSVGDRFDSPLHF
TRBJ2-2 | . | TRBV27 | TGTGCCAGCAGAGTTGACGGGGGGCTTAACACCGGGGAGCTGTTTTTT | CASRVDGGLNTGELFF
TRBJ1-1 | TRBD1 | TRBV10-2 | TGCGCCAGCAGTGGGCAGGGGGCGGGAACTGAAGCTTTCTTT | CASSGQGAGTEAFF
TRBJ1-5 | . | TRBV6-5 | TGTGCCAGCACCGGGCAGAGGACAGATCAGCATTTT | CASTGQRTDQHF
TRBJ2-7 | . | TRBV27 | TGTGCCAGCAGTTTATTAAGGGACACCCCCTACGAGCAGTACTTC | CASSLLRDTPYEQYF